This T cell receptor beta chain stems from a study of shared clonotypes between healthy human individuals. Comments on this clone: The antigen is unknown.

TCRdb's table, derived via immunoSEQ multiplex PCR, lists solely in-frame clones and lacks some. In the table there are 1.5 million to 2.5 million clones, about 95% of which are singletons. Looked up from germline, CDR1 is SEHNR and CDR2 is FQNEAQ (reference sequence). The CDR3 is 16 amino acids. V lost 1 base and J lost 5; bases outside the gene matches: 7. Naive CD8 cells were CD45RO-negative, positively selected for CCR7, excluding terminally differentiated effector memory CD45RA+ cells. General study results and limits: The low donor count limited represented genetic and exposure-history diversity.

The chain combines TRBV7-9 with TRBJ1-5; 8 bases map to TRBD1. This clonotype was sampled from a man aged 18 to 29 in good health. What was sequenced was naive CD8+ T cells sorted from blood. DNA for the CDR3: TGTGCCAGCAGCTTAGAGATCGGGACAGGCGATCAGCCCCAGCATTTT. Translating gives CASSLEIGTGDQPQHF.